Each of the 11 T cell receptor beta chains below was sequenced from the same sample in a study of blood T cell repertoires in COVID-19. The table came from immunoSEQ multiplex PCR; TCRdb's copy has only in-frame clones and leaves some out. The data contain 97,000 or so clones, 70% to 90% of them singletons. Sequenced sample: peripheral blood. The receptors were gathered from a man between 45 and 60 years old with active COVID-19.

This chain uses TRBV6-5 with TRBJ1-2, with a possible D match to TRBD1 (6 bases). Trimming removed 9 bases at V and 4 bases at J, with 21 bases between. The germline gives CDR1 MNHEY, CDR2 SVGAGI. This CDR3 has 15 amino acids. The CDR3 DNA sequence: TGTGCCAGTGTCCCGGGGAGGGGGAAGATCTATGGCTACACCTTC. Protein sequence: CASVPGRGKIYGYTF.

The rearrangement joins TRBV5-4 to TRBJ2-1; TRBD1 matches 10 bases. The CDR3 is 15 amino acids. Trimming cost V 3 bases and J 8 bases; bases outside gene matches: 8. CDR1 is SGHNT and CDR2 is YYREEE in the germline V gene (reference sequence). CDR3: CASSSRDRGLDEQFF. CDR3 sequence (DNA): TGTGCCAGCAGCTCCCGGGACAGGGGATTGGATGAGCAGTTCTTC.

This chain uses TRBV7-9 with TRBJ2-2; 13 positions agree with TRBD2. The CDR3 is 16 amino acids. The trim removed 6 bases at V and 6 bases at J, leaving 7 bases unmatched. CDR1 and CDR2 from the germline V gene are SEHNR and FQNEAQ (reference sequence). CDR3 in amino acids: CASRSGLAGVAGELFF. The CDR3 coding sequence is TGTGCCAGCAGGTCTGGACTAGCGGGGGTAGCCGGGGAGCTGTTTTTT.

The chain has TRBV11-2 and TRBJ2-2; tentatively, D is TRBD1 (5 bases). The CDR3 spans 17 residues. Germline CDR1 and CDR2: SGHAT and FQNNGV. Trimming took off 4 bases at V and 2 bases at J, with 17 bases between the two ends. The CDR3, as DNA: TGTGCCAGCAGCTCCTTAGGGGCGCGGAGAAACACCGGGGAGCTGTTTTTT. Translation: CASSSLGARRNTGELFF.

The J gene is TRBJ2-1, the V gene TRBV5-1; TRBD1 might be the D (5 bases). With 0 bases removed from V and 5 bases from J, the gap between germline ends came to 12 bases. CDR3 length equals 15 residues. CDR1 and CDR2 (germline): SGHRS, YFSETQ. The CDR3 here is CASSLGGAIDNEQFF. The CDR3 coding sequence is TGCGCCAGCAGCTTGGGTGGGGCGATTGACAATGAGCAGTTCTTC.

CDR3 bases: TGTGCCAGCTCATTGGACAGGGACTACACTGAAGCTTTCTTT. Protein: CASSLDRDYTEAFF. The rearrangement links TRBV18 to TRBJ1-1, with 8 bases fitting TRBD1. The CDR3 consists of 14 residues. CDR1 is KGHSH, CDR2 LQKENI, per germline. V shed 5 bases and J 3 bases; nucleotides not matched to a gene: 5.

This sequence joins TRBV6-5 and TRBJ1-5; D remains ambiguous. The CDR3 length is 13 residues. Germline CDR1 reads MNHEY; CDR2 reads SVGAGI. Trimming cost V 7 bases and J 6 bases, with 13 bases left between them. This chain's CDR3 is CASIAVLSQPQHF. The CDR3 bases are TGTGCCAGCATAGCGGTTTTAAGTCAGCCCCAGCATTTT.

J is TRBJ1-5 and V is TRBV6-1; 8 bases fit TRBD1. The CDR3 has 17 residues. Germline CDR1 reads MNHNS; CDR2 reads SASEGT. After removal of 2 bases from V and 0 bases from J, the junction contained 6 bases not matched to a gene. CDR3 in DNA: TGTGCCAGCAGTGAATCCCCGGGACAGGTTAGCAATCAGCCCCAGCATTTT. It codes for CASSESPGQVSNQPQHF.

This chain's CDR3 is CASSAYRDRRTDTQYF. For the CDR3, the DNA is TGTGCCAGCAGCGCGTACCGGGACAGACGCACAGATACGCAGTATTTT. The chain couples TRBV5-5 to TRBJ2-3, with 7 bases lining up with TRBD1. With V trimmed by 4 bases and J by 1 base, 9 bases remained unmatched. Germline values: CDR1 SGHKS, CDR2 YYEKEE (reference sequence). The CDR3 contains 16 residues.

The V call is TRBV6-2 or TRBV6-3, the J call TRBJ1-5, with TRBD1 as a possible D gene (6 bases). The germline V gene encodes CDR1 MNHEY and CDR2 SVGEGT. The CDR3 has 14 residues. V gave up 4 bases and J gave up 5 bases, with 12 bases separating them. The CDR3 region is CASSSEGVDQPQHF. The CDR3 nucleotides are TGTGCCAGCAGTTCCGAGGGGGTCGATCAGCCCCAGCATTTT.

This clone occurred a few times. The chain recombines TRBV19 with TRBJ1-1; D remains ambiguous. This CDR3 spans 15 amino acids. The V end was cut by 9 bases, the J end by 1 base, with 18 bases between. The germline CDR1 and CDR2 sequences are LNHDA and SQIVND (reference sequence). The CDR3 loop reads CASRARETQNTEAFF. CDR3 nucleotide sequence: TGTGCCAGCAGAGCTAGAGAGACCCAGAACACTGAAGCTTTCTTT.